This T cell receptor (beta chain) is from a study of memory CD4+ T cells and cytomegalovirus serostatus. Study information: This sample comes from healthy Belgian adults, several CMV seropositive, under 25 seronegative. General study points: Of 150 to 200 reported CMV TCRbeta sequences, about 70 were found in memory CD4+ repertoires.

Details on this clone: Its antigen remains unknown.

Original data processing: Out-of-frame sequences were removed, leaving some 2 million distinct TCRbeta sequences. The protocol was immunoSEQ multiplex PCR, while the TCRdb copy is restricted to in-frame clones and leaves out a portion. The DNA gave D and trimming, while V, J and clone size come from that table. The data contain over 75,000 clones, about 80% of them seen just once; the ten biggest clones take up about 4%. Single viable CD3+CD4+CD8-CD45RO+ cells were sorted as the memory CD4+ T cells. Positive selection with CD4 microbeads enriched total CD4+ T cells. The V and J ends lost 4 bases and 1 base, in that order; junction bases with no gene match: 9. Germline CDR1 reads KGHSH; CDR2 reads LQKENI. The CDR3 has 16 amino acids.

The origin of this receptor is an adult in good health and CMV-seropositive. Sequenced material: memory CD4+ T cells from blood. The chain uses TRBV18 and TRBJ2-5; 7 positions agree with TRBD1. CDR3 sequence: CASSLTGQNLQETQYF. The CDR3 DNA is TGTGCCAGCTCACTTACGGGACAGAACCTCCAAGAGACCCAGTACTTC.